Listed here are 23 T cell receptor beta chains from one sample, sequenced in a study of T-cell reconstitution after alpha-beta-depleted transplantation in children. The TCRbeta library was prepared with unique molecular identifiers. Using its own MiXCR run on the PCR reads, TCRdb lists one record per CDR3 protein. The data contain about 540,000 distinct CDR3 sequences, about 17% of them singletons. Material: PBMCs from the stem cell graft donor, obtained from the stem cell graft. These receptors originate from a human donor who donated a stem cell graft to a child with acute lymphoblastic leukemia.

This rearrangement joins TRBV29-1 to TRBJ2-1; D is ambiguous. V lost 1 base to trimming and J lost 15 bases, with 10 bases between them. Germline loops: CDR1 SQVTM, CDR2 ANQGSEA. The CDR3 consists of 10 residues. CDR3 region: CSVEVAPRFF. CDR3 nucleotides: TGCAGCGTTGAAGTTGCCCCCCGGTTCTTC.

The rearrangement joins TRBV5-1 to TRBJ1-1, with 12 bases identical to TRBD1. CDR3 length: 15 residues. Germline V CDR1 and CDR2: SGHRS, YFSETQ. J lost 8 bases, V lost 5 bases, and 10 bases had no gene match. CDR3 sequence (DNA): TGCGCCAGCAGGGGAGGGACAGGGGGCATCGAAGAAGCTTTCTTT. Translated, it gives CASRGGTGGIEEAFF.

The chain employs TRBV7-6 and TRBJ2-7; a weak D match, TRBD1 (5 bases). Germline-derived CDR1 and CDR2 are SGHVS and FNYEAQ. The CDR3 runs to 15 residues. Deletions cut 4 bases from V and 3 bases from J, with 16 bases between. CDR3 DNA sequence: TGTGCCAGCAGCTCCTCGGTCAAGGGGATCTACGAGCAGTACTTC. Residues: CASSSSVKGIYEQYF. The entire variable domain, with the rest obtained from reference TRBV7-6 and TRBJ2-7, is as follows: GAGVSQSPRYKVTKRGQDVALRCDPISGHVSLYWYRQALGQGPEFLTYFNYEAQQDKSGLPNDRFSAERPEGSISTLTIQRTEQRDSAMYRCASSSSVKGIYEQYFGPGTRLTVT.

This clonotype was detected only a few times. The chain uses TRBV6-1 and TRBJ1-2; D is undetermined. The CDR3 runs 12 residues. The germline V and J ends were trimmed by 6 bases and 8 bases, with 13 bases remaining between them. The germline CDR1 and CDR2 sequences are MNHNS and SASEGT. CDR3 nucleotides: TGTGCCAGCAGCGCCCGGACGGTCGGCTACACCTTC. Protein: CASSARTVGYTF.

The CDR3 DNA reads TGTGCCAGCAGCGCACCGCCAGGGGCGACTGAAGCTTTCTTT. Its protein is CASSAPPGATEAFF. This chain connects TRBV9 to TRBJ1-1, with D perhaps matching TRBD1 (6 bases). The V gene lost 3 bases and the J gene lost 5 bases, with 14 bases spanning the gap. Per the germline V gene, CDR1 is SGDLS and CDR2 is YYNGEE. This CDR3 contains 14 residues.

The J gene is TRBJ2-1, the V gene TRBV5-1; the D gene is possibly TRBD1 (6 bases). The CDR3 sequence is 16 residues long. Germline V gene data show CDR1 as SGHRS and CDR2 as YFSETQ. Trimming took off 0 bases at V and 0 bases at J, with 10 bases between the two ends. The CDR3 DNA reads as TGCGCCAGCAGCTTGGCCGTCAGGGGCTCCTACAATGAGCAGTTCTTC. Amino acid sequence: CASSLAVRGSYNEQFF.

The V and J genes are TRBV12-3 or TRBV12-4 and TRBJ2-5; perhaps TRBD2 as D (6 bases). Trimming shortened V by 5 bases and J by 2 bases, and 9 bases separated the two germline ends. This CDR3 region has 13 residues. CDR3 region: CASSPREQETQYF. CDR3 in DNA: TGTGCCAGCAGTCCCCGGGAGCAAGAGACCCAGTACTTC.

The chain is built from TRBV20-1 and TRBJ1-2, with D uncertain. The length of the CDR3 is 14 residues. Trimming took off 0 bases at V and 4 bases at J, with 12 bases between the two ends. The germline V gene has CDR1 DFQATT and CDR2 SNEGSKA (reference sequence). The DNA of the CDR3 is TGCAGTGCTAGAGATATGCTGGTAGTCTATGGCTACACCTTC. Translated, it gives CSARDMLVVYGYTF.

This chain connects TRBV20-1 to TRBJ1-5; no reliable D call. The CDR3 has 12 residues. Trimming pared 4 bases from V and 3 bases from J, leaving 7 bases between. The germline V gene encodes CDR1 DFQATT and CDR2 SNEGSKA (reference sequence). CDR3 in amino acids: CSATRVNQPQHF. The CDR3 coding sequence is TGCAGTGCTACTCGTGTCAATCAGCCCCAGCATTTT.

A few counts support this clonotype. The V call is TRBV5-5, the J call TRBJ2-7, with 9 bases identical to TRBD2. The germline CDR1 and CDR2 sequences are SGHKS and YYEKEE (reference sequence). J was trimmed by 0 bases and V by 3 bases; bases with no gene match: 4. This CDR3 is 15 amino acids long. The CDR3 reads CASSSSSGTSYEQYF. CDR3 bases: TGTGCCAGCAGCTCTTCTAGCGGGACCTCCTACGAGCAGTACTTC.

This sequence joins TRBV27 and TRBJ2-7; 7 bases align to TRBD2. J was trimmed by 6 bases and V by 5 bases; bases with no gene match: 13. This CDR3 has 15 amino acids. Per the germline V gene, CDR1 is MNHEY and CDR2 is SMNVEV (reference sequence). CDR3 protein: CASSRAGERIREQYF. The CDR3 coding sequence is TGTGCCAGCAGTAGGGCGGGAGAACGAATCCGCGAGCAGTACTTC.

V is TRBV7-3 and J is TRBJ2-7; the D gene is possibly TRBD1 (6 bases). The CDR3 loop spans 15 amino acids. V was trimmed by 0 bases and J by 3 bases, leaving 12 bases between them. Germline V lookup: CDR1 SGHTA, CDR2 FQGTGA. CDR3 nucleotides: TGTGCCAGCAGCTTAACCTCGGGACACTTCTACGAGCAGTACTTC. Amino acids: CASSLTSGHFYEQYF.

The rearrangement links TRBV29-1 to TRBJ2-1; unclear D gene. The CDR3 extends over 11 amino acids. The germline V gene encodes CDR1 SQVTM and CDR2 ANQGSEA. In DNA form, the CDR3 reads TGCAGTGGCGGCATTTTGCATGAGCAGTTCTTC. It encodes CSGGILHEQFF.

This chain connects TRBV27 to TRBJ2-7, with unresolved D. CDR1 and CDR2 from the germline V gene are MNHEY and SMNVEV (reference sequence). Between the trimmed V and J ends, which lost 3 bases and 0 bases, there was a span of 6 bases. The length of the CDR3 is 13 residues. In DNA, the CDR3 is TGTGCCAGCAGTTTGCCCGCCTCCTACGAGCAGTACTTC. As protein: CASSLPASYEQYF.

This clonotype was recorded a few times. This sequence joins TRBV4-1 and TRBJ2-2; tentative D call: TRBD1 (5 bases). Trimming took 1 base from V and 6 from J, leaving 18 bases between them. The CDR3 length is 17 residues. Germline CDR1 reads MGHRA; CDR2 reads YSYEKL. DNA of the CDR3: TGCGCCAGCAGCCAAGCCCCAGGGTATGGGGAATCCGGGGAGCTGTTTTTT. Translation gives CASSQAPGYGESGELFF.

There are a few counts of this clonotype. V gene TRBV20-1 combines with J gene TRBJ2-4; unclear D gene. The CDR3 is made up of 13 amino acids. V was shortened by 5 bases and J by 3 bases, with 11 bases between the two germline ends. The germline V gene has CDR1 DFQATT and CDR2 SNEGSKA (reference sequence). CDR3 protein: CSARGAIKNIQYF. CDR3 in DNA: TGCAGTGCTCGCGGAGCTATCAAAAACATTCAGTACTTC.

The chain couples TRBV4-2 to TRBJ2-7; D is unresolved. Between the trimmed V and J ends, which lost 2 bases and 2 bases, there was a span of 10 bases. Germline assignment: CDR1 LGHNA and CDR2 YNFKEQ. This CDR3 comprises 14 residues. CDR3 in DNA: TGTGCCAGCAGCCAATATGCTATCACCTACGAGCAGTACTTC. Its translation is CASSQYAITYEQYF.

The V and J genes are TRBV12-3 or TRBV12-4 and TRBJ1-2; 7 nucleotides match TRBD1. This CDR3 has 14 residues. V shed 6 bases and J 8 bases; nucleotides not matched to a gene: 12. CDR3 region: CASRSTDREGGYTF. DNA for the CDR3: TGTGCCAGCAGGTCCACCGACAGGGAAGGAGGCTACACCTTC.

In this sample, this clonotype turned up a few times. The chain has TRBV3-1 and TRBJ2-7; 8 bases agree with TRBD2. Germline loops: CDR1 LGHDT, CDR2 YNNKEL (reference sequence). The trim removed 4 bases at V and 2 bases at J, leaving 4 bases unmatched. CDR3 length: 14 amino acids. The CDR3 region is CASSPGLGTYEQYF. The CDR3 DNA sequence: TGTGCCAGCAGCCCGGGACTAGGGACCTACGAGCAGTACTTC.

The genes are TRBV11-3 and TRBJ2-2; tentative D call: TRBD2 (6 bases). Germline V lookup: CDR1 SGHNT, CDR2 YENEEA. The CDR3 spans 15 residues. The V end lost 7 bases, the J end lost 0 bases, and 12 bases lay between the germline ends. CDR3 amino acids: CASTPGRANTGELFF. CDR3 bases: TGTGCCAGCACCCCCGGGAGAGCGAACACCGGGGAGCTGTTTTTT. Variable domain in full (rest from reference TRBV11-3 and TRBJ2-2): EAGVVQSPRYKIIEKKQPVAFWCNPISGHNTLYWYLQNLGQGPELLIRYENEEAVDDSQLPKDRFSAERLKGVDSTLKIQPAELGDSAVYLCASTPGRANTGELFFGEGSRLTVL.

CDR3: CASSLNFRDTQYF. CDR3 nucleotides: TGTGCCAGCAGCTTAAATTTCAGAGATACGCAGTATTTT. This chain joins TRBV7-8 and TRBJ2-3; D gene uncertain. CDR3 length: 13 amino acids. The V end was cut by 2 bases, the J end by 5 bases, with 8 bases between. Looked up from germline, CDR1 is SGHVS and CDR2 is FQNEAQ.

The chain is built from TRBV11-1 and TRBJ2-1; unclear D gene. This CDR3 contains 20 residues. V was trimmed by 0 bases and J by 3 bases, leaving 24 bases between them. Germline V gene data show CDR1 as SGHAT and CDR2 as FQDESV (reference sequence). The CDR3 nucleotides are TGTGCCAGCAGCTTAGCGGATAGGTGGGATCTCAGATCGGACTACAATGAGCAGTTCTTC. Translation: CASSLADRWDLRSDYNEQFF.

The chain carries TRBV12-3 or TRBV12-4 and TRBJ2-7; D gene uncertain. This CDR3 has 13 residues. Trimming stripped 8 bases from V and 5 bases from J, with 16 bases between. The CDR3 coding sequence is TGTGCCAGCCAGAACCGACTCTGGGACGAGCAGTACTTC. Its translation: CASQNRLWDEQYF.